This record looks at one T cell receptor beta chain sequence and its context. The repertoire was sequenced with immunoSEQ multiplex PCR; TCRdb's copy has only in-frame clones and lacks some. This sample yields about 200,000 clones, of which 84% are seen a single time; roughly 7.8% belongs to the top ten. The CDR3 sequence is 16 residues long. V lost 4 bases and J lost 2; bases outside the gene matches: 1. Germline CDR1 reads LNHDA; CDR2 reads SQIVND (reference sequence). The data belong to a study of blood T cell repertoires in COVID-19. This TCR was sampled from an elderly woman with COVID-19, enrolled during active disease. The V gene is TRBV19, the J gene TRBJ2-1; 14 bases match TRBD2. The sample consisted of peripheral blood. The CDR3 coding sequence is TGTGCCAGTAGTAGGACTAGCGGGGGGCCCTACAATGAGCAGTTCTTC. Its translation is CASSRTSGGPYNEQFF.